The TCR beta chain described here comes from a study of cytotoxic CD8 clonotypes in ibrutinib-treated CLL. Study background: Partial responses totalled some 24 and complete responses 2; after median about six years, about 14 remained remitted and approximately twelve progressed. Response material was collected after a median about 12 months of treatment, range 6 to 36. Points from the study as a whole: Baseline clonality, higher than in age-matched healthy donors, tracked circulating CD8+ T-cell counts. Upon ibrutinib response clonality rose, and upon progression it fell back toward baseline.

The germline V gene encodes CDR1 SEHNR and CDR2 FQNEAQ (reference sequence). This CDR3 region has 14 residues. Trimming took off 5 bases at V and 4 bases at J, with 14 bases between the two ends. Libraries were prepared by immunoSEQ multiplex PCR; TCRdb keeps only in-frame clonotypes and omits some of them. The table includes around 140,000 clones, about 75% detected once. A remark on this clone: Its antigen is as yet unknown.

The source is a human donor with chronic lymphocytic leukemia. The sequencing used PBMCs, collected after 24 months of ibrutinib treatment. The rearrangement joins TRBV7-9 to TRBJ1-1; D uncertain. CDR3 loop: CASSPIARFTEAFF. DNA for the CDR3: TGTGCCAGCAGCCCCATTGCCCGGTTCACTGAAGCTTTCTTT. Supplemented by reference TRBV7-9 and TRBJ1-1, the full variable domain reads DTGVSQNPRHKITKRGQNVTFRCDPISEHNRLYWYRQTLGQGPEFLTYFQNEAQLEKSRLLSDRFSAERPKGSFSTLEIQRTEQGDSAMYLCASSPIARFTEAFFGQGTRLTVV.